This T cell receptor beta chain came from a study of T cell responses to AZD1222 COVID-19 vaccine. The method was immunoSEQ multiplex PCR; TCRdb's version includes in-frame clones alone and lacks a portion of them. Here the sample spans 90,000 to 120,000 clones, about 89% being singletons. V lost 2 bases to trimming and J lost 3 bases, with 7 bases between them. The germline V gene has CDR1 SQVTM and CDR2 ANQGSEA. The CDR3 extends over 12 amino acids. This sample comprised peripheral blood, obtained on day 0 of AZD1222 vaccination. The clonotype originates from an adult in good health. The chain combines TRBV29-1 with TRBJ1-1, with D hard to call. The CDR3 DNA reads TGCAGCGTTGAAAGTTTATACACTGAAGCTTTCTTT. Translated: CSVESLYTEAFF. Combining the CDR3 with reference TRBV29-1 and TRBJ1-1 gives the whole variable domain SAVISQKPSRDICQRGTSLTIQCQVDSQVTMMFWYRQQPGQSLTLIATANQGSEATYESGFVIDKFPISRPNLTFSTLTVSNMSPEDSSIYLCSVESLYTEAFFGQGTRLTVV.